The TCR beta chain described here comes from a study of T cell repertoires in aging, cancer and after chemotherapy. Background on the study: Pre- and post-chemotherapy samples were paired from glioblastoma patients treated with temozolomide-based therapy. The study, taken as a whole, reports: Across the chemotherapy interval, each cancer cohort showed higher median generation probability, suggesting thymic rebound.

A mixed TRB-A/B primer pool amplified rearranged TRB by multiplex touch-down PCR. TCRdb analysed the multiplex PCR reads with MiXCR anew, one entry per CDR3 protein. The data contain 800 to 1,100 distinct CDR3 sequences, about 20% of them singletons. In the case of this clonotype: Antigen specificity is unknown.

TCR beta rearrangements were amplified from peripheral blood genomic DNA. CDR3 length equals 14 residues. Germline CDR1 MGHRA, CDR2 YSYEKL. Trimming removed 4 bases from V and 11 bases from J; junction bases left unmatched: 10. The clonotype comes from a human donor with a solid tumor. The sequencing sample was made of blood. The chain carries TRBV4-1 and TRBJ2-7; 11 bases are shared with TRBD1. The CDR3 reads CASSLGQGVDEEYF. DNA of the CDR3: TGCGCCAGCAGCCTGGGACAGGGGGTTGATGAGGAGTACTTC.